Listed below are T cell receptor beta chains from one sample, sequenced in a study of Ad26.COV2.S vaccination and SARS-CoV-2 variants. This table comes from immunoSEQ multiplex PCR, and its TCRdb copy is limited to in-frame clones, with some not included. The sample yields 410,000 or so clones, 92% seen once. The sample in question was peripheral blood, obtained in a trial of Ad26.COV2.S vaccine versus placebo. These TCRs come from a person between 18 and 60 years old who received the Ad26.COV2.S COVID-19 vaccine or a placebo. The CDR3 runs from the conserved cysteine through the conserved F or W. Each record gives: clone size, V gene, D gene, J gene, CDR3 DNA, CDR3 protein. D genes are given only for firm matches. Not every row has a clone size; where given, it reads once, few, many or a size class.

clone size: -; V gene: TRBV27; D gene: TRBD2; J gene: TRBJ2-7; CDR3 DNA: TGTGCCAGCAGATCCCGGGGAGGGAAGTACGAGCAGTACTTC; CDR3 protein: CASRSRGGKYEQYF
clone size: -; V gene: TRBV19; D gene: TRBD2; J gene: TRBJ2-3; CDR3 DNA: TGTGCCAGTAGTACCCTCGGCGGGGGGGATATAGATACGCAGTATTTT; CDR3 protein: CASSTLGGGDIDTQYF
clone size: -; V gene: TRBV6-6; D gene: -; J gene: TRBJ1-4; CDR3 DNA: TGTGCCAGCAGTTCGGGGGCTTTAGGTGAAAAACTGTTTTTT; CDR3 protein: CASSSGALGEKLFF
clone size: -; V gene: TRBV5-1; D gene: -; J gene: TRBJ2-3; CDR3 DNA: TGCGCCAGCAGCTTGGGATCTGGCACAGATACGCAGTATTTT; CDR3 protein: CASSLGSGTDTQYF
clone size: -; V gene: TRBV24-1; D gene: TRBD1; J gene: TRBJ1-2; CDR3 DNA: TGTGCCACCAGTGACCGACAGGGGTATGGCTACACCTTC; CDR3 protein: CATSDRQGYGYTF
clone size: once; V gene: TRBV9; D gene: -; J gene: TRBJ2-3; CDR3 DNA: TGTGCCAGCAGCGTAGCCCCCGTCGTGGGGGGCGCAGATACGCAGTATTTT; CDR3 protein: CASSVAPVVGGADTQYF
clone size: -; V gene: TRBV5-4; D gene: TRBD1; J gene: TRBJ2-5; CDR3 DNA: TGTGCCAGCAGCTCCACGGACAGGGGGGAGACCCAGTACTTC; CDR3 protein: CASSSTDRGETQYF
clone size: -; V gene: TRBV24-1; D gene: TRBD1; J gene: TRBJ2-6; CDR3 DNA: TGTGCCACCAGTGATCCGGGACAGGGGGCGGAAGGGGCCAACGTCCTGACTTTC; CDR3 protein: CATSDPGQGAEGANVLTF
clone size: -; V gene: TRBV7-2; D gene: TRBD2; J gene: TRBJ2-1; CDR3 DNA: TGTGCCAGCAGCTTATTAACGCTTGGGGGACTAGCGTTCCATGAGCAGTTCTTC; CDR3 protein: CASSLLTLGGLAFHEQFF
clone size: -; V gene: TRBV5-4; D gene: -; J gene: TRBJ1-1; CDR3 DNA: TGTGCCAGCAGCTTGGGGCAGGGAAGGTTGAACACTGAAGCTTTCTTT; CDR3 protein: CASSLGQGRLNTEAFF
clone size: -; V gene: TRBV7-2; D gene: -; J gene: TRBJ2-1; CDR3 DNA: TGTGCCAGCAGCTTCGGAGCACACAATGAGCAGTTCTTC; CDR3 protein: CASSFGAHNEQFF
clone size: -; V gene: TRBV28; D gene: TRBD1; J gene: TRBJ2-7; CDR3 DNA: TGTGCCAGCAGTCCAGGGGGTCCCCCCTACGAGCAGTACTTC; CDR3 protein: CASSPGGPPYEQYF
clone size: -; V gene: TRBV11-3; D gene: TRBD2; J gene: TRBJ2-1; CDR3 DNA: TGTGCCAGCAGCTTAGATTCACGACTAGCGGGGGGGCGATACAATGAGCAGTTCTTC; CDR3 protein: CASSLDSRLAGGRYNEQFF
clone size: -; V gene: TRBV6-1; D gene: TRBD1; J gene: TRBJ2-2; CDR3 DNA: TGTGCCAGCAGTAAAGACAGGGGCGGTAGTAGCGGGGAGCTGTTTTTT; CDR3 protein: CASSKDRGGSSGELFF
clone size: -; V gene: TRBV5-4; D gene: -; J gene: TRBJ1-3; CDR3 DNA: TGTGCCAGCAGCTACTCAGGGTTCATCGCCGGAAACACCATATATTTT; CDR3 protein: CASSYSGFIAGNTIYF
clone size: -; V gene: TRBV30; D gene: -; J gene: TRBJ2-5; CDR3 DNA: TGTGCCTGGAGTGTAGGGGGTCTTCTGGAGACCCAGTACTTC; CDR3 protein: CAWSVGGLLETQYF
clone size: -; V gene: TRBV19; D gene: -; J gene: TRBJ2-1; CDR3 DNA: TGTGCCAGTACTCCCCCCGGGGGAATCTACAATGAGCAGTTCTTC; CDR3 protein: CASTPPGGIYNEQFF
clone size: few; V gene: TRBV10-1; D gene: -; J gene: TRBJ2-2; CDR3 DNA: TGCGCCAGCAGTGAGACAGTCGAGACCAGGGAGCTGTTTTTT; CDR3 protein: CASSETVETRELFF
clone size: -; V gene: TRBV7-8; D gene: -; J gene: TRBJ1-6; CDR3 DNA: TGTGCCAGCAGCTTAGAGCAGGGACGGTCACCCCTCCACTTT; CDR3 protein: CASSLEQGRSPLHF
clone size: -; V gene: TRBV21-1; D gene: -; J gene: TRBJ2-7; CDR3 DNA: TGTGCCAGCAGCCCGCGATGGGGGTACTACGAGCAGTACTTC; CDR3 protein: CASSPRWGYYEQYF
clone size: -; V gene: TRBV7-2; D gene: -; J gene: TRBJ2-5; CDR3 DNA: TGTGCCAGCAGCTTATGGGCAGGGAGGGAGACCCAGTACTTC; CDR3 protein: CASSLWAGRETQYF
clone size: -; V gene: TRBV30; D gene: TRBD1; J gene: TRBJ1-1; CDR3 DNA: TGTGCCTGGAGTCTTCCGGGACAGGGTATATGGAACACTGAAGCTTTCTTT; CDR3 protein: CAWSLPGQGIWNTEAFF
clone size: -; V gene: TRBV2; D gene: TRBD1; J gene: TRBJ2-5; CDR3 DNA: TGTGCCAGCGTCGCTGTGACAGGGATGGAGACCCAGTACTTC; CDR3 protein: CASVAVTGMETQYF
clone size: -; V gene: TRBV6-2/TRBV6-3; D gene: -; J gene: TRBJ1-2; CDR3 DNA: TGTGCCAGCAGTTTTCAGGGTGGTAATGGCTACACCTTC; CDR3 protein: CASSFQGGNGYTF
clone size: -; V gene: TRBV7-9; D gene: -; J gene: TRBJ2-5; CDR3 DNA: TGTGCCAGCAGCCCCAAAGAGACCCAGTACTTC; CDR3 protein: CASSPKETQYF
clone size: -; V gene: TRBV5-6; D gene: -; J gene: TRBJ2-3; CDR3 DNA: TGTGCCAGCAGTGGAACGGGCAGGGGTTCCACAGATACGCAGTATTTT; CDR3 protein: CASSGTGRGSTDTQYF
clone size: -; V gene: TRBV19; D gene: -; J gene: TRBJ1-5; CDR3 DNA: TGTGCCAGTAGTATGCGGGGCCAAGGCAATCAGCCCCAGCATTTT; CDR3 protein: CASSMRGQGNQPQHF
clone size: -; V gene: TRBV30; D gene: -; J gene: TRBJ1-1; CDR3 DNA: TGTGCCTGGAGCAGGATGGGGGCGAACACTGAAGCTTTCTTT; CDR3 protein: CAWSRMGANTEAFF
clone size: -; V gene: TRBV6-5; D gene: -; J gene: TRBJ1-2; CDR3 DNA: TGTGCCAGCAGTTACGAACAGGGAGGGAGCTACACCTTC; CDR3 protein: CASSYEQGGSYTF
clone size: -; V gene: TRBV4-3; D gene: TRBD2; J gene: TRBJ2-2; CDR3 DNA: TGCGCCAGCAGCCACCTCGGGGGGTCGGTTGCCGGGGAGCTGTTTTTT; CDR3 protein: CASSHLGGSVAGELFF
clone size: few; V gene: TRBV9; D gene: -; J gene: TRBJ1-3; CDR3 DNA: TGTGCCAGCAGCGTAGTGGAGGGAAACACCATATATTTT; CDR3 protein: CASSVVEGNTIYF
clone size: few; V gene: TRBV11-2; D gene: TRBD2; J gene: TRBJ2-7; CDR3 DNA: TGTGCCAGCAGCCCTAGCTTAGCGGGATACTACGAGCAGTACTTC; CDR3 protein: CASSPSLAGYYEQYF
clone size: -; V gene: TRBV4-3; D gene: -; J gene: TRBJ2-2; CDR3 DNA: TGCGCCAGCAGCCAAGATACCGGGGAGCTGTTTTTT; CDR3 protein: CASSQDTGELFF
clone size: -; V gene: TRBV7-6; D gene: -; J gene: TRBJ1-4; CDR3 DNA: TGTGCCAGCAGCCAAAACCGGGGGAATGAAAAACTGTTTTTT; CDR3 protein: CASSQNRGNEKLFF
clone size: -; V gene: TRBV5-4; D gene: TRBD2; J gene: TRBJ2-3; CDR3 DNA: TGTGCCAGCAGCTTGCCGACTAGCGGAGATACGCAGTATTTT; CDR3 protein: CASSLPTSGDTQYF
clone size: -; V gene: TRBV18; D gene: -; J gene: TRBJ2-5; CDR3 DNA: TGTGCCAGCTCACCATGGGCGGACAAACAAGAGACCCAGTACTTC; CDR3 protein: CASSPWADKQETQYF
clone size: -; V gene: TRBV25-1; D gene: TRBD1; J gene: TRBJ1-1; CDR3 DNA: TGTGCCAGCAGTGACGACAGGGGGGCCACTGAAGCTTTCTTT; CDR3 protein: CASSDDRGATEAFF